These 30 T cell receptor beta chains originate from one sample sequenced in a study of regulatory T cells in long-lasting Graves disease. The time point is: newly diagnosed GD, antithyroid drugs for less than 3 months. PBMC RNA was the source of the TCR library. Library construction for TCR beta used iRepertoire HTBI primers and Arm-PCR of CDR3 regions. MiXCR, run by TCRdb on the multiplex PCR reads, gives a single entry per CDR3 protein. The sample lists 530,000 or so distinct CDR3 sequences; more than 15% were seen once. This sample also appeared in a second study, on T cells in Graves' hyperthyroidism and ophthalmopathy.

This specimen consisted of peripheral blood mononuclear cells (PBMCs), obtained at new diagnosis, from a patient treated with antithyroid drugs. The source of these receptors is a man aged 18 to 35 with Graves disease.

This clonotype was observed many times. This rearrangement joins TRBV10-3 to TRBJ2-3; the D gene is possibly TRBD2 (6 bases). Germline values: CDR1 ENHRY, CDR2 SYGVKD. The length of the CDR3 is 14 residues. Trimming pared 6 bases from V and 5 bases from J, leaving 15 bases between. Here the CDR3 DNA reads TGTGCCATCAGGGGGGACTCCGAGGGAGATACGCAGTATTTT. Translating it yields CAIRGDSEGDTQYF.

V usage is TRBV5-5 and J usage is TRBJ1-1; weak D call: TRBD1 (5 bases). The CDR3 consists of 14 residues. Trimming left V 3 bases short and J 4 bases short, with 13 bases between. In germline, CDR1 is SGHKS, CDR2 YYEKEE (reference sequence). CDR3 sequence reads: CASSWDAGRTEAFF. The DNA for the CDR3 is TGTGCCAGCAGCTGGGACGCTGGGCGCACTGAAGCTTTCTTT.

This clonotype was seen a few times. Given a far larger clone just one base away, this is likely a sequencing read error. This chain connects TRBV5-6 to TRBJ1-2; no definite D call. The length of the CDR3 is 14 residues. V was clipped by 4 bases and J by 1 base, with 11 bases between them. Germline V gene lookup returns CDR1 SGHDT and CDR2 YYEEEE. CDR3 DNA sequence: TGTGCCAGCAGCCCGGACGGACTTAACTATGGCTACACCTTC. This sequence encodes CASSPDGLNYGYTF.

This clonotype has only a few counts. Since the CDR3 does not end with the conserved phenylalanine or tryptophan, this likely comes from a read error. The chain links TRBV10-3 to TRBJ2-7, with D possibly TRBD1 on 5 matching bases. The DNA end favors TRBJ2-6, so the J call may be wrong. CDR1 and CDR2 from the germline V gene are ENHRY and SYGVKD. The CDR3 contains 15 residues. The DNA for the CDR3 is TGTGCCATCAGTGATCCCCGGGCTGGGGCCAACGCCCTGACTCTC. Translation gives CAISDPRAGANALTL.

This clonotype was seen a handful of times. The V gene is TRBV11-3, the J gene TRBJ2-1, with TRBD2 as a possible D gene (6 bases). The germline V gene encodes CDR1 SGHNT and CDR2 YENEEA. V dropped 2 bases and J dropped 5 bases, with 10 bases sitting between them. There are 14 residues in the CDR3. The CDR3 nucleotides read TGTGCCAGCAGCTTACTAGCGTCCAACAATGAGCAGTTCTTC. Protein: CASSLLASNNEQFF. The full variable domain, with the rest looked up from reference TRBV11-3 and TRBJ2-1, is EAGVVQSPRYKIIEKKQPVAFWCNPISGHNTLYWYLQNLGQGPELLIRYENEEAVDDSQLPKDRFSAERLKGVDSTLKIQPAELGDSAVYLCASSLLASNNEQFFGPGTRLTVL.

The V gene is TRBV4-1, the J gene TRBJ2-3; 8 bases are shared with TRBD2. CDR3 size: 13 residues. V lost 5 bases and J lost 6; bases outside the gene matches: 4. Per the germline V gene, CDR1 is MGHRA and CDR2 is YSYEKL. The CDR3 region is CASSLTSADTQYF. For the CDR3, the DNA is TGCGCCAGCAGCTTGACTAGCGCCGATACGCAGTATTTT.

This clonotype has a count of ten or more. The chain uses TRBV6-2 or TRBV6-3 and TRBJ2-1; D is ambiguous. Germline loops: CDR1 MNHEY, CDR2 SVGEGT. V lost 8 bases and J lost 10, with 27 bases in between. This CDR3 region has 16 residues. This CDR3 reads CASLTGRGSLPVEQFF. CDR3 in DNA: TGTGCCAGCCTAACCGGGCGCGGAAGCCTCCCCGTGGAGCAGTTCTTC.

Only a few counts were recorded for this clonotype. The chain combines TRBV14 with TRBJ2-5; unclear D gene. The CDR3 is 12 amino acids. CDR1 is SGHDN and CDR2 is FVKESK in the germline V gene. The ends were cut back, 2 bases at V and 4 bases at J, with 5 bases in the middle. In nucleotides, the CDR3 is TGTGCCAGCAGCCAAACGGTAGAGACCCAGTACTTC. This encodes CASSQTVETQYF.

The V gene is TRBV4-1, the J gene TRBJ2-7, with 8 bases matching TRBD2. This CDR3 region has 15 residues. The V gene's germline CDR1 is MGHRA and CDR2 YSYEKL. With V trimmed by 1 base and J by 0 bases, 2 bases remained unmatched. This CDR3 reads CASSQVAGSSYEQYF. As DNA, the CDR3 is TGCGCCAGCAGCCAAGTAGCGGGAAGCTCCTACGAGCAGTACTTC.

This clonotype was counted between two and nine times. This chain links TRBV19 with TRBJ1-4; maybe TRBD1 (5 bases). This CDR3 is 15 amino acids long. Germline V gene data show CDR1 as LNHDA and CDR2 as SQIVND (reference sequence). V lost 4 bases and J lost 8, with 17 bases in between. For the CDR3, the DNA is TGTGCCAGTAGTAAATCGACAGCAAGTGTCGAAAAACTGTTTTTT. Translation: CASSKSTASVEKLFF.

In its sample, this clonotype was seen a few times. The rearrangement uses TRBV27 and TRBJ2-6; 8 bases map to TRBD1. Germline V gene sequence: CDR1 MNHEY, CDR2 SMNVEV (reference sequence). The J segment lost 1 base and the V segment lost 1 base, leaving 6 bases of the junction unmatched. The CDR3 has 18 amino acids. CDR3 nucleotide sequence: TGTGCCAGCAGTTTATTCTCAGGGGGCGCGTCTGGGGCCAACGTCCTGACTTTC. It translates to CASSLFSGGASGANVLTF.

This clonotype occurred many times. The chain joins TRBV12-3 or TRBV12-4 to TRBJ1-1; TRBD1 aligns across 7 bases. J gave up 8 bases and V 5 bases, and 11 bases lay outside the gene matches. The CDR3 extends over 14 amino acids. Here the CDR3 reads CASSPGQRPVEAFF. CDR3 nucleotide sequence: TGTGCCAGCAGTCCGGGACAGCGGCCGGTCGAAGCTTTCTTT.

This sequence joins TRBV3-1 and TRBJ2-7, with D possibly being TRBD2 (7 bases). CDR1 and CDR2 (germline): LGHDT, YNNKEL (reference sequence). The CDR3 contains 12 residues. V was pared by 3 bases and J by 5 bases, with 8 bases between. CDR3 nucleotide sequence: TGTGCCAGCAGCCACGGGGGGCACGAGCAGTACTTC. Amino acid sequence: CASSHGGHEQYF.

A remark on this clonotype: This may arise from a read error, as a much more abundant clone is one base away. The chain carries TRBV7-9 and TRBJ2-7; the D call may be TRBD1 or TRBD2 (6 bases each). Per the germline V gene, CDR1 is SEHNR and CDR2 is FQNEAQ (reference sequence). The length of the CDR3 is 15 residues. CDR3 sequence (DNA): TGTGTCAGCAGCCATGGAGGGCGAGGGGGATACGAGCAGTACTTC. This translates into CVSSHGGRGGYEQYF. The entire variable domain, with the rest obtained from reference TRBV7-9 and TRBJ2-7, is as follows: DTGVSQNPRHKITKRGQNVTFRCDPISEHNRLYWYRQTLGQGPEFLTYFQNEAQLEKSRLLSDRFSAERPKGSFSTLEIQRTEQGDSAMYLCVSSHGGRGGYEQYFGPGTRLTVT.

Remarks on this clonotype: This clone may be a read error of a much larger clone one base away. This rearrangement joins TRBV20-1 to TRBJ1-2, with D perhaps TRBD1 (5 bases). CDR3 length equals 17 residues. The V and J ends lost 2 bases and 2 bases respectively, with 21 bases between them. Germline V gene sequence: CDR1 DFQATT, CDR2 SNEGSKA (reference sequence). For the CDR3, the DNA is TGCAGTGCTAGAAAAAACAAGGCAAGGGGCGCGAACTATGGCTACACCTTC. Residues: CSARKNKARGANYGYTF.

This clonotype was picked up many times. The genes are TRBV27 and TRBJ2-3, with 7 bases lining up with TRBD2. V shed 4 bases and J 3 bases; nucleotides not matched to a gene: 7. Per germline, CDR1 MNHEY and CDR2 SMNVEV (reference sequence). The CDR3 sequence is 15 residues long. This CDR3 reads CASSSSSGRTDTQYF. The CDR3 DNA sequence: TGTGCCAGCAGTTCCTCTAGCGGCAGGACAGATACGCAGTATTTT.

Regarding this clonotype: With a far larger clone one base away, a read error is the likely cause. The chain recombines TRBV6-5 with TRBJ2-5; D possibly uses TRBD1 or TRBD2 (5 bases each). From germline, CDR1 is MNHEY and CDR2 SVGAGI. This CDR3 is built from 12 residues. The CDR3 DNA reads TGTGCCAGCAGTTACTCAGGGGAGACCCAGTGCTTC. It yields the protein CASSYSGETQCF.

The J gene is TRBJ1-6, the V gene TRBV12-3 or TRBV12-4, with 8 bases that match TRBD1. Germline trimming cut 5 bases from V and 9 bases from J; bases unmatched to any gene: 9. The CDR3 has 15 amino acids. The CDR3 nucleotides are TGTGCCAGCAGTCCTACCGGACAGGGTGCTTCACCCCTCCACTTT. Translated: CASSPTGQGASPLHF.

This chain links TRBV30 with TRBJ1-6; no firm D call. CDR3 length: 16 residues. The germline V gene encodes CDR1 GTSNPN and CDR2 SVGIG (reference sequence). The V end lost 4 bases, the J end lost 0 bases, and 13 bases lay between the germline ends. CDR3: CAWKLYGSSYNSPLHF. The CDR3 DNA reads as TGTGCCTGGAAATTATATGGGAGCTCCTATAATTCACCCCTCCACTTT.

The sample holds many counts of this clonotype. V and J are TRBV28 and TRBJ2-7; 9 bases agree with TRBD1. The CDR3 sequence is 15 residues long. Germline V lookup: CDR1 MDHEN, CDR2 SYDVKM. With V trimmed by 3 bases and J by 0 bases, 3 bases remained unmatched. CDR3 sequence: CASSLAGQGSYEQYF. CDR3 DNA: TGTGCCAGCAGTTTGGCGGGACAGGGCTCCTACGAGCAGTACTTC.

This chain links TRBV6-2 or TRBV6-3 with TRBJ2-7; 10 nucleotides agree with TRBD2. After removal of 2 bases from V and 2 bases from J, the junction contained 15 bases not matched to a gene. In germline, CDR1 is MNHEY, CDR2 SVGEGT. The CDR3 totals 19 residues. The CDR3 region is CASSYRTGTSVLRAYEQYF. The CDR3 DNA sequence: TGTGCCAGCAGTTACCGTACCGGGACTAGCGTCTTAAGAGCCTACGAGCAGTACTTC.

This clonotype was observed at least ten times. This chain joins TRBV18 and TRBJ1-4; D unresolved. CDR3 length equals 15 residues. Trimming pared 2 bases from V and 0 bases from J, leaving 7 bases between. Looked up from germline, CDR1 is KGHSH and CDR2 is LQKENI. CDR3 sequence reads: CASSPSLATNEKLFF. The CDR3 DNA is TGTGCCAGCTCACCATCTCTAGCAACTAATGAAAAACTGTTTTTT.

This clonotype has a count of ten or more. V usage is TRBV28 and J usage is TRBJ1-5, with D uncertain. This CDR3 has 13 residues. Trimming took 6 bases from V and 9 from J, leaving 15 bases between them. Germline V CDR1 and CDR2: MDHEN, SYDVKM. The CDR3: CASRWRRAGPQHF. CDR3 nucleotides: TGTGCCAGCAGATGGCGACGGGCGGGGCCCCAGCATTTT.

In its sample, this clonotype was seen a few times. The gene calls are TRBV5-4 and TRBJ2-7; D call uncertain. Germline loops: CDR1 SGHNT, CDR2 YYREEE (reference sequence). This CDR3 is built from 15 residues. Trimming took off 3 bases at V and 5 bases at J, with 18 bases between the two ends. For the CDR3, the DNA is TGTGCCAGCAGCTCCTACGACACGGAGAACGACGAGCAGTACTTC. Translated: CASSSYDTENDEQYF.

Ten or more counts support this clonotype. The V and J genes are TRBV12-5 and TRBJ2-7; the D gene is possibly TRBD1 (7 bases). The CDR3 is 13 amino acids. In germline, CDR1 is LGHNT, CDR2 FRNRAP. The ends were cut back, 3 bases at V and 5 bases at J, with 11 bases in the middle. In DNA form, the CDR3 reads TGTGCTAGTGGTTTCGGCAGGGGGGACGAGCAGTACTTC. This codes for CASGFGRGDEQYF.

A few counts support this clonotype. CDR3 nucleotide sequence: TGTGCCTGGAGTGTACTGGGACTTCAAGAGACCCAGTACTTC. Its protein is CAWSVLGLQETQYF. The chain links TRBV30 to TRBJ2-5; perhaps TRBD2 as D (6 bases). This CDR3 comprises 14 residues. Looked up from germline, CDR1 is GTSNPN and CDR2 is SVGIG (reference sequence). Trimming took off 0 bases at V and 2 bases at J, with 10 bases between the two ends.

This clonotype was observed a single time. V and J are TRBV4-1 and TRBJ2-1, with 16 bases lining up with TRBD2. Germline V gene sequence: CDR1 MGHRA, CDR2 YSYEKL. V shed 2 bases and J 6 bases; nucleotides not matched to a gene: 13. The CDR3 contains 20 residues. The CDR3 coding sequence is TGCGCCAGCAGCCAAATCCCTCCCGGGACTAGCGGGAGGGCCGTCAATGAGCAGTTCTTC. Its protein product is CASSQIPPGTSGRAVNEQFF.

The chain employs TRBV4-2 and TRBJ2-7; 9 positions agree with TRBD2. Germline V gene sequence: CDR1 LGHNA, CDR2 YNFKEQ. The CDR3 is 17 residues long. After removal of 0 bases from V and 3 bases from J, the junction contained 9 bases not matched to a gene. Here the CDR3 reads CASSQEVSTSGYYEQYF. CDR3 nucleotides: TGTGCCAGCAGCCAAGAAGTTAGTACTAGCGGGTACTACGAGCAGTACTTC.

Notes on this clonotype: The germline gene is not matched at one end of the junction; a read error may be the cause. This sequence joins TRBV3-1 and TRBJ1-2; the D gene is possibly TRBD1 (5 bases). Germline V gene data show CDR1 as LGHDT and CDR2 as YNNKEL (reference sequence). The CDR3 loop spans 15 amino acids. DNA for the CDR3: TGTGCCAGCGGCCAAGATTTTCGGGGGAGCGATGGCTACACCTTC. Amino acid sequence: CASGQDFRGSDGYTF.

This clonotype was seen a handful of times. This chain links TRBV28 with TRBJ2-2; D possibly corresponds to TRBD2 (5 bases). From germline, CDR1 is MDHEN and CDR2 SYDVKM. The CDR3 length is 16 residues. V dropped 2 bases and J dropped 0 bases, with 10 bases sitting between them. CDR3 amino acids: CASSLGGYANTGELFF. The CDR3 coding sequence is TGTGCCAGCAGTTTAGGCGGGTACGCGAACACCGGGGAGCTGTTTTTT. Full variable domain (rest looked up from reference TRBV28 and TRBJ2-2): DVKVTQSSRYLVKRTGEKVFLECVQDMDHENMFWYRQDPGLGLRLIYFSYDVKMKEKGDIPEGYSVSREKKERFSLILESASTNQTSMYLCASSLGGYANTGELFFGEGSRLTVL.